The 13 T cell receptor beta chains listed next were all sequenced from one sample in a study of blood T cell repertoires in COVID-19. The table came from immunoSEQ multiplex PCR; TCRdb's copy has only in-frame clones and leaves some out. The repertoire holds about 100,000 clones, with approximately 86% as singletons. The sequencing sample was made of peripheral blood. Every receptor here comes from an older man with active or convalescent COVID-19.

The V gene is TRBV6-2 or TRBV6-3, the J gene TRBJ1-5; 11 bases are shared with TRBD1. The V gene's germline CDR1 is MNHEY and CDR2 SVGEGT. The CDR3 is 15 amino acids. With 5 bases clipped from V and 6 bases from J, the junction kept 6 bases outside the gene matches. The CDR3 region is CASSDRDRGTQPQHF. Written as DNA, the CDR3 is TGTGCCAGCAGTGACCGGGACAGGGGGACTCAGCCCCAGCATTTT.

The V call is TRBV19, the J call TRBJ2-7; 11 bases line up with TRBD1. Losses at the gene ends were 8 bases for V and 4 bases for J; bases not matched to a gene: 4. The CDR3 is 13 residues long. In germline, CDR1 is LNHDA, CDR2 SQIVND (reference sequence). The CDR3 DNA is TGTGCCAGTTCCGGGACAGGGGGGTACGAGCAGTACTTC. Translating gives CASSGTGGYEQYF.

The chain combines TRBV6-5 with TRBJ2-1, with D perhaps given as TRBD1 or TRBD2 (7 bases each). The CDR3 is made up of 15 amino acids. Trimming took 10 bases from V and 0 from J, leaving 16 bases between them. The germline V gene has CDR1 MNHEY and CDR2 SVGAGI. Here the CDR3 DNA reads TGTGCCATCAGGGGGGAGGGGAGCTCCTACAATGAGCAGTTCTTC. It translates to CAIRGEGSSYNEQFF.

The V and J genes are TRBV13 and TRBJ2-7, with 7 bases identical to TRBD1. Germline V lookup: CDR1 PRHDT, CDR2 FYEKMQ (reference sequence). V was clipped by 6 bases and J by 4 bases; unmatched bases: 12. The CDR3 spans 15 residues. The CDR3 DNA follows: TGTGCCAGCAGTTCCGCAAGAACAGGGGAATACGAGCAGTACTTC. As protein: CASSSARTGEYEQYF. The variable domain in full, with the rest retrieved from reference TRBV13 and TRBJ2-7, is AAGVIQSPRHLIKEKRETATLKCYPIPRHDTVYWYQQGPGQDPQFLISFYEKMQSDKGSIPDRFSAQQFSDYHSELNMSSLELGDSALYFCASSSARTGEYEQYFGPGTRLTVT.

The chain has TRBV19 and TRBJ1-5; a possible D gene is TRBD1 (5 bases). The CDR3 covers 15 residues. Trimming cost V 1 base and J 5 bases, with 12 bases left between them. Germline V gene lookup returns CDR1 LNHDA and CDR2 SQIVND (reference sequence). The CDR3 DNA follows: TGTGCCAGTAGTATAGGGTCAGACAGCTATCAGCCCCAGCATTTT. Amino acids: CASSIGSDSYQPQHF.

The rearrangement links TRBV2 to TRBJ2-7; weak D call: TRBD2 (6 bases). The CDR3 has 15 residues. Germline V gives CDR1 SNHLY, CDR2 FYNNEI. V was shortened by 4 bases and J by 3 bases, with 16 bases between the two germline ends. The CDR3 region has the DNA TGTGCCAGCAGTGTTTATAGCGGATCCTTCTACGAGCAGTACTTC. It specifies CASSVYSGSFYEQYF.

The V gene is TRBV7-2, the J gene TRBJ1-2; no firm D call. The CDR3 loop spans 15 amino acids. Trimming took off 5 bases at V and 8 bases at J, with 21 bases between the two ends. The V gene's germline CDR1 is SGHTA and CDR2 FQGNSA. The CDR3 coding sequence is TGTGCCAGCAGCCCTGGTTTGGAGGCCGGGTGGGGCTACACCTTC. It translates to CASSPGLEAGWGYTF.

This clone has a handful of counts. This chain uses TRBV7-2 with TRBJ2-1, with 8 nucleotides matching TRBD1. J gave up 4 bases and V 4 bases, and 6 bases lay outside the gene matches. Germline CDR1 is SGHTA and CDR2 is FQGNSA. The CDR3 has 15 residues. In DNA form, the CDR3 reads TGTGCCAGCAGCTGGCGACAGGGGAGGTACAATGAGCAGTTCTTC. Amino acids: CASSWRQGRYNEQFF.

CDR3 nucleotide sequence: TGTGCCAGCAGCCCGACAGGGGATGGAAACACCATATATTTT. Protein product: CASSPTGDGNTIYF. V is TRBV3-1 (or the pseudogene TRBV3-2) and J is TRBJ1-3; TRBD1 matches at 8 bases. J gave up 3 bases and V 4 bases, and 2 bases lay outside the gene matches. The CDR3 length is 14 residues. The germline V gene encodes CDR1 LGHDT and CDR2 YNNKEL (reference sequence).

This chain links TRBV5-1 with TRBJ2-7; TRBD1 matches 11 bases. This CDR3 region has 15 residues. V lost 3 bases to trimming and J lost 6 bases; unmatched junction nucleotides: 8. CDR1 and CDR2 from the germline V gene are SGHRS and YFSETQ. This CDR3 is CASSSTGQGASEQYF. CDR3 sequence (DNA): TGCGCCAGCAGCTCGACCGGACAGGGGGCAAGCGAGCAGTACTTC. The full variable domain, in which reference TRBV5-1 and TRBJ2-7 provide the parts outside the CDR3, is KAGVTQTPRYLIKTRGQQVTLSCSPISGHRSVSWYQQTPGQGLQFLFEYFSETQRNKGNFPGRFSGRQFSNSRSEMNVSTLELGDSALYLCASSSTGQGASEQYFGPGTRLTVT.

The gene calls are TRBV5-1 and TRBJ2-2; TRBD1 might be the D (6 bases). The V gene's germline CDR1 is SGHRS and CDR2 YFSETQ. V gave up 2 bases and J gave up 2 bases, with 10 bases separating them. This CDR3 comprises 15 residues. Here the CDR3 reads CASSLQGDNTGELFF. The CDR3 bases are TGCGCCAGCAGCTTACAGGGAGATAACACCGGGGAGCTGTTTTTT.

V is TRBV27 and J is TRBJ2-2; 7 bases match TRBD1. CDR1 and CDR2 (germline): MNHEY, SMNVEV (reference sequence). J gave up 4 bases and V 4 bases, and 6 bases lay outside the gene matches. The CDR3 spans 15 residues. The CDR3 DNA is TGTGCCAGCAGTTCCAGACAGGGACCCACCGGGGAGCTGTTTTTT. This translates into CASSSRQGPTGELFF.

The V gene is TRBV18, the J gene TRBJ1-5; unclear D gene. CDR1 KGHSH and CDR2 LQKENI come from the germline V gene. Trimming shortened V by 2 bases and J by 5 bases, and 7 bases separated the two germline ends. The CDR3 has 13 residues. The CDR3 sequence is CASSPLSDQPQHF. CDR3 bases: TGTGCCAGCTCACCATTGTCAGATCAGCCCCAGCATTTT.